This T cell receptor (beta chain) appears in the sequencing data of a study of tumor-infiltrating lymphocytes in primary liver carcinoma (dated 2017 in TCRdb). With respect to the entire study: Of the five patients (three men and two women, aged 30 to 69 years), four had hepatocellular carcinoma and one had combined HCC and intrahepatic cholangiocarcinoma. The five patients had tumors staged T1-T3 N0M0, with maximum diameters ranging from roughly 4.2 to 11 cm. Each sample produced roughly 3.5 to 7.13 million productive TCRbeta reads, and read depth showed no significant difference between tissue types. The study combined TCRbeta repertoire sequencing, expression microarrays and whole-exome sequencing across five regions of each liver tumor, with adjacent normal tissue and blood. A total of 35 or so specimens from 5 patients went through TCRbeta repertoire sequencing, namely 25 tumor regions, 5 adjacent noncancerous liver tissues and 5 peripheral blood samples. The 25 or so tumor region samples were profiled with Agilent mRNA microarrays so that TCRbeta repertoire diversity could be related to the local molecular phenotype. Technical replicate repertoires showed high reproducibility, with mean shared-clone rates approximately 0.9 and correlation coefficients above 0.98. The study at large found these results: Repertoire overlap was higher between tumor regions (mean roughly 35%) than tumor-adjacent (approximately 17%) or tumor-blood (approximately 14%) pairs, consistent with antigen-driven expansion. Since the samples were bulk and unsorted, there was no way to compare CD4+ and CD8+ T cell repertoires. Only roughly 8-24% of top clones appeared in all five regions of a tumor, which suggests that tumor-infiltrating T cells are spatially heterogeneous. Only the TCR beta chain was sequenced, so true repertoire diversity is likely underestimated because unpaired alpha chains were not captured. With just a few patients in the study, the authors point out that the findings should be validated in a larger study. Compared with blood, tumors had a significantly larger share of the repertoire taken up by the top 250 clones (p = 0.039).

From the cysteine through the phenylalanine, the CDR3 covers 16 amino acids. Just CDR3 DNA is preserved here, 48 bases in frame from base 1. TCRbeta-specific cDNA was reverse-transcribed from roughly 500 ng total RNA using a constant-region primer and ProtoScript II reverse transcriptase. Three nested multiplex PCR rounds, following a slightly modified ARM-PCR procedure, were used to build the TCRbeta libraries. Multiplex TRBV1-TRBV30 forward primers and a Cbeta reverse primer were used in the first two PCR rounds, each of which was run for around 10 cycles. A final 25-cycle PCR with Deep VentR polymerase added sample barcodes and Illumina adapters. Before sequencing, amplicons of 200-500 bp were gel-purified using a QIAquick gel extraction kit. The TCRbeta amplicons were sequenced with 250-bp paired-end reads on an Illumina HiSeq 2500. As for the authors' bioinformatics: Trimmomatic v0.33 was used to quality-trim the reads, and FLASH v1.2.11 was used to merge paired reads so that full CDR3 sequences could be recovered. V, D and J germline segments were assigned to the rearranged TCRbeta sequences using MiGEC v1.2.1b. Clonotype statistics and Shannon-Wiener diversity indices were calculated with VDJtools v1.0.0. To cut down on sampling bias, every analysis after diversity analysis relied on just the 250 most abundant clonotypes from each sample. The public reads were reprocessed in TCRdb via fastp at Q25 and MiXCR, keeping in-frame beta chains. CDR3 protein sequences are deduplicated, and each keeps its most common genes and DNA. The V and J calls here are based on TCRdb, not the publication. This sample holds 100,000 or so distinct CDR3 sequences; roughly four fifths were observed only once. Approximately 20% of the sample is in the top ten clones.

Total RNA and DNA were co-extracted without cell sorting from around 20-30 mg of bulk tissue using the AllPrep DNA/RNA mini kit. Four to six patients with histopathologically diagnosed primary liver carcinoma underwent surgical resection in China between late 2015 and early 2016. At the time of sampling, the patients had chronic HBV infection and had not received any treatment. Five spatially separated regions were sampled from each tumor: the superior, inferior, left-lateral and right-lateral poles, plus the tumor centre. Histological examination found more than 75% viable tumor cells in every tumor sample. Pieces of fresh tumor and adjacent tissue were cut in half, with one half kept in RNAlater at -80 degrees C and the other half sent for histology. Points on this clonotype: Its recognized antigen is unknown. A much larger clone lies a single base off, so this may be a read error.

The sequenced sample was liver tumor tissue from sampling region 3. The cell subset or site label, read with the paper, signifies: tumor region T3, left-lateral pole. The TCR originated in a man aged 40-49 years with primary liver carcinoma and hepatitis B virus infection. This chain joins TRBV21-1 to TRBJ1-4; the DNA was not used to check the table's D call, TRBD1. TRBV21-1 is an annotated pseudogene. The DNA sequence follows: TGTGTCAGCAGCACCCCTCCCGACAGGGGGAAGGAAAAACTGTTTTTT. Translated, this is CVSSTPPDRGKEKLFF.